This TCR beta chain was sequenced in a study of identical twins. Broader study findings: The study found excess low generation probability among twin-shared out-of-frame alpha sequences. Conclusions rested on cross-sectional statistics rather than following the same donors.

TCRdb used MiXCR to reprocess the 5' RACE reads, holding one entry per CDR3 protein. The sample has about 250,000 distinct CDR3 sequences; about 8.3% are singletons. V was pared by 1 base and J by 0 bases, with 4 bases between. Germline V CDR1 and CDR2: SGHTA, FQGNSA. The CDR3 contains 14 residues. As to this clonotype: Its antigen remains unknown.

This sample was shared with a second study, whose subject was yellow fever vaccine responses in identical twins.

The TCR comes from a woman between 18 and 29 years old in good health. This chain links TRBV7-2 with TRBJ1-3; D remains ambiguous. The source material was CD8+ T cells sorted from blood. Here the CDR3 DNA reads TGTGCCAGCAGCTTAGACTACTCTGGAAACACCATATATTTT. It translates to CASSLDYSGNTIYF. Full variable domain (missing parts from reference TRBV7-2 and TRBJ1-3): GAGVSQSPSNKVTEKGKDVELRCDPISGHTALYWYRQSLGQGLEFLIYFQGNSAPDKSGLPSDRFSAERTGGSVSTLTIQRTQQEDSAVYLCASSLDYSGNTIYFGEGSWLTVV.